One sample yielded the 24 T cell receptor beta chains listed below, sequenced in a study of T cell clonality in common variable immunodeficiency. Study results and caveats: In common variable immunodeficiency, TCR beta chains reportedly carried fewer deletions and N-nucleotide insertions.

Produced via immunoSEQ multiplex PCR; TCRdb's table is partial and in-frame only. The record shows some 26,000 clones for this sample, with no singletons present. These receptors have no known antigen. Specimen: peripheral blood mononuclear cells. Source of these receptors: a human donor with common variable immunodeficiency.

As for this clone: This may stem from a read error, because a much larger clone lies one nucleotide away. The CDR3 is cut off 3 residues early in the read; its end comes from the germline J gene. The sample holds other DNA sequences that translate to the same CDR3. This sequence joins TRBV2 and TRBJ2-1, with 7 bases that match TRBD1. The CDR3 totals 15 residues. CDR1 SNHLY and CDR2 FYNNEI come from the germline V gene. V lost 6 bases to trimming and J lost 7 bases; unmatched junction nucleotides: 12. The part of the CDR3 DNA that was read is TGTGCCAGCAGAAAGACAGGGATGGGTAGTAATGAG. Translated, it gives CASRKTGMGSNE. The complete CDR3 protein is CASRKTGMGSNEQFF.

With regard to this clone: The read comes to an end 3 residues before the CDR3 does, leaving the germline J gene to fill in the end. The chain employs TRBV18 and TRBJ2-2; TRBD2 matches 7 bases. Germline V gene data show CDR1 as KGHSH and CDR2 as LQKENI. The CDR3 runs to 14 residues. V trimming: 6 bases; J trimming: 7 bases; junction bases outside the gene matches: 8. The CDR3 spells CASSPGTIYGELFF. Incomplete CDR3 DNA: TGTGCCAGCTCGCCCGGGACTATCTACGGGGAG.

In regard to this clone: The CDR3 goes on 3 residues after the read ends, and that part is filled in from the germline J gene. The V call is TRBV18, the J call TRBJ2-7; 8 bases agree with TRBD2. Germline V lookup: CDR1 KGHSH, CDR2 LQKENI. V shed 1 base and J 3 bases; nucleotides not matched to a gene: 14. The CDR3 is made up of 18 amino acids. Incomplete CDR3 DNA: TGTGCCAGCTCACCACTGAGTGGTAGCGGGACGCAGAGCTACGAG. Encoded protein: CASSPLSGSGTQSYE. The entire CDR3 sequence reads CASSPLSGSGTQSYEQYF.

This clone showed up many times. The read comes to an end 3 residues before the CDR3 does, leaving the germline J gene to fill in the end. The V call is TRBV6-2 or TRBV6-3, the J call TRBJ2-7; tentatively, D is TRBD2 (7 bases). Germline V gives CDR1 MNHEY, CDR2 SVGEGT. Trimming removed 6 bases from V and 3 bases from J, with 24 bases in between. The CDR3 runs to 17 residues. Partial CDR3 DNA: TGTGCCAGCAGGCCCACCCTGGGGGGGGCAGGGTTCTACGAG. This codes for CASRPTLGGAGFYE. The complete CDR3 reads CASRPTLGGAGFYEQYF.

Concerning this clone itself: Read sequence stops 3 residues before the CDR3 end, and the germline J gene provides the missing end. The J gene is TRBJ2-1, the V gene TRBV20-1; D is undetermined. Trimming took off 6 bases at V and 3 bases at J, with 9 bases between the two ends. Germline loops: CDR1 DFQATT, CDR2 SNEGSKA (reference sequence). This CDR3 has 12 residues. The CDR3 is CSAERSYNEQFF. Partial CDR3 DNA: TGCAGTGCCGAGCGCAGCTACAATGAG.

As regards this clone: Coverage ceases 3 residues before the CDR3 finishes, and the germline J gene fills in the end. The gene calls are TRBV2 and TRBJ2-1; 11 bases agree with TRBD2. Germline V gene data show CDR1 as SNHLY and CDR2 as FYNNEI. The CDR3 sequence is 15 residues long. J was trimmed by 4 bases and V by 7 bases; bases with no gene match: 6. Incomplete CDR3 DNA: TGTGCCAGCACCACGGGACTAGCGGCTTACAATGAG. Translation gives CASTTGLAAYNE. The full CDR3 reads CASTTGLAAYNEQFF.

This clone was observed a few times. The read ends 3 residues early relative to the CDR3; the germline J gene fills the gap. The rearrangement uses TRBV30 and TRBJ2-5, with 7 bases identical to TRBD1. V shed 6 bases, J shed 1 base, and the junction held 5 bases outside the gene matches. The CDR3 spans 13 residues. CDR1 GTSNPN and CDR2 SVGIG come from the germline V gene (reference sequence). Incomplete CDR3 DNA: TGTGCCTGCCAGGGGGACAGCCAAGAGACC. Translation: CACQGDSQET. The whole CDR3 protein reads CACQGDSQETQYF.

This clone occurred a few times. The read terminates 3 residues ahead of where the CDR3 ends, so the germline J gene completes it. The chain recombines TRBV19 with TRBJ1-6; the D gene is possibly TRBD1 (5 bases). The germline V gene has CDR1 LNHDA and CDR2 SQIVND (reference sequence). The CDR3 totals 15 residues. Trimming pared 9 bases from V and 6 bases from J, leaving 18 bases between. The covered CDR3 bases are TGTGCCAGGGGATATTGTTCAGGGCGTAATTCACCC. Protein product: CARGYCSGRNSP. The entire CDR3 protein is CARGYCSGRNSPLHF.

In its sample, this clone was seen many times. The read gets to within 3 residues of the CDR3 end, and the germline J gene fills in the rest. The J gene is TRBJ2-1, the V gene TRBV7-8; D possibly corresponds to TRBD2 (6 bases). The CDR3 loop spans 15 amino acids. Germline V CDR1 and CDR2: SGHVS, FQNEAQ. Trimming removed 1 base from V and 2 bases from J, with 9 bases in between. Partial CDR3 DNA: TGTGCCAGCAGCTTAGGCGGGAATGCCTACAATGAG. Protein: CASSLGGNAYNE. The entire CDR3 sequence reads CASSLGGNAYNEQFF.

In this sample, this clone turned up a few times. The CDR3 end lies 3 residues beyond the end of the read and is filled in from the germline J gene. The chain uses TRBV18 and TRBJ2-1; 10 bases agree with TRBD2. This CDR3 contains 16 residues. Germline values: CDR1 KGHSH, CDR2 LQKENI. V was pared by 1 base and J by 7 bases, with 7 bases of the junction left unmatched. CDR3 DNA, as far as it was read: TGTGCCAGCTCACCACAGGTAGCGGGAGGAGGGAATGAG. This gives the protein CASSPQVAGGGNE. The whole CDR3 protein is CASSPQVAGGGNEQFF.

This clone has a count of ten or more. CDR3 region: CSARVAGARAEAFF. The part of the CDR3 DNA that was read is TGCAGTGCTAGAGTGGCGGGGGCACGGGCTGAA. The chain is built from TRBV20-1 and TRBJ1-1, with a tentative D call TRBD1 (6 bases). The CDR3 end is not reached by the read, which stops 3 residues before it; the germline J gene fills it in. V was shortened by 1 base and J by 6 bases, with 15 bases between the two germline ends. Germline V gene data show CDR1 as DFQATT and CDR2 as SNEGSKA (reference sequence). This CDR3 contains 14 residues.

This clone was seen only a few times. The read comes to an end 3 residues before the CDR3 does, leaving the germline J gene to fill in the end. The chain combines TRBV19 with TRBJ1-5; D perhaps matches TRBD1 (6 bases). Trimming pared 3 bases from V and 3 bases from J, leaving 15 bases between. The CDR3 length is 16 residues. Germline V lookup: CDR1 LNHDA, CDR2 SQIVND (reference sequence). CDR3: CASSILYDRPNQPQHF. The part of the CDR3 DNA that was read is TGTGCCAGTAGTATTTTATACGACAGGCCCAATCAGCCC.

To note about this clone: The read terminates 3 residues before the CDR3 end, so the remaining end is supplied by the germline J gene. This sequence joins TRBV19 and TRBJ2-1; TRBD1 aligns across 7 bases. The V and J ends lost 3 bases and 5 bases, in that order; junction bases with no gene match: 7. Germline assignment: CDR1 LNHDA and CDR2 SQIVND (reference sequence). The CDR3 runs 15 residues. The CDR3 region is CASSISAGGNNEQFF. The sequenced CDR3 bases are TGTGCCAGTAGTATCTCGGCAGGGGGTAACAATGAG.

Comments on this clone: The CDR3 end lies 3 residues beyond the end of the read and is filled in from the germline J gene. The chain uses TRBV7-9 and TRBJ1-2, with TRBD1 matching 8 bases. This CDR3 is built from 14 residues. The germline V gene encodes CDR1 SEHNR and CDR2 FQNEAQ (reference sequence). The sequenced part of the CDR3 DNA is TGTGCCAGCAGCTTGCAGGCAGGGGGCCGAGGC. Its translation is CASSLQAGGRG. The whole CDR3 protein reads CASSLQAGGRGYTF.

This clone showed up just a few times. The missing CDR3 end, 3 residues past where the read stops, is filled in from the germline J gene. This chain joins TRBV7-9 and TRBJ1-2; possibly TRBD1 for D (6 bases). CDR1 is SEHNR and CDR2 is FQNEAQ in the germline V gene (reference sequence). With 0 bases removed from V and 6 bases from J, the gap between germline ends came to 14 bases. This CDR3 has 15 amino acids. CDR3 DNA (partial): TGTGCCAGCAGCTTAGCTGGGGGCCGGTACCATGGC. As protein: CASSLAGGRYHG. The full CDR3 is CASSLAGGRYHGYTF.

In this sample, this clone turned up many times. The read comes to an end 3 residues before the CDR3 does, leaving the germline J gene to fill in the end. The chain carries TRBV30 and TRBJ2-5; TRBD1 might be the D (5 bases). Between the trimmed V and J ends, which lost 1 base and 5 bases, there was a span of 8 bases. The CDR3 is 12 residues long. Germline V gene data show CDR1 as GTSNPN and CDR2 as SVGIG (reference sequence). The CDR3 sequence: CAWSGGLETQYF. The covered CDR3 bases are TGTGCCTGGAGTGGGGGCTTGGAGACC.

This clone was detected many times. The missing CDR3 end, 3 residues past where the read stops, is filled in from the germline J gene. The rearrangement links TRBV5-5 to TRBJ2-7; TRBD1 is a possible D gene (7 bases). This CDR3 region has 14 residues. Germline V gene sequence: CDR1 SGHKS, CDR2 YYEKEE (reference sequence). The ends were cut back, 5 bases at V and 2 bases at J, with 14 bases in the middle. The CDR3 here is CASRGGQGAYEQYF. The CDR3 DNA, read in part, is TGTGCCAGCAGGGGAGGCCAGGGGGCCTACGAG.

This clone was detected many times. The DNA read from the CDR3 is TGCGCCAGCAGACTTGGGGGCGGACGGGCGAACACTGAA. Its protein is CASRLGGGRANTE. The CDR3 reads in full as CASRLGGGRANTEAFF. The chain uses TRBV5-1 and TRBJ1-1; D possibly corresponds to TRBD1 (6 bases). The CDR3 goes on 3 residues after the read ends, and that part is filled in from the germline J gene. The germline V gene has CDR1 SGHRS and CDR2 YFSETQ. The CDR3 is 16 residues long. V was shortened by 5 bases and J by 1 base, with 18 bases between the two germline ends. The full variable domain, in which reference TRBV5-1 and TRBJ1-1 provide the parts outside the CDR3, is KAGVTQTPRYLIKTRGQQVTLSCSPISGHRSVSWYQQTPGQGLQFLFEYFSETQRNKGNFPGRFSGRQFSNSRSEMNVSTLELGDSALYLCASRLGGGRANTEAFFGQGTRLTVV.

Only a few counts were recorded for this clone. The sequenced fragment ends 3 residues before the CDR3 boundary, so the rest is inferred from the germline J gene. The V call is TRBV7-6, the J call TRBJ1-1; 8 bases align to TRBD1. The CDR3 spans 13 residues. Germline V gene lookup returns CDR1 SGHVS and CDR2 FNYEAQ. V trimming: 4 bases; J trimming: 4 bases; junction bases outside the gene matches: 2. The CDR3 loop reads CASSSDRATEAFF. CDR3 DNA, as far as it was read: TGTGCCAGCAGCTCGGACAGGGCCACTGAA.

A note on this clone: The sequence runs out 3 residues before the end of the CDR3; the remainder is reconstructed from the germline J gene. V usage is TRBV23-1 and J usage is TRBJ2-7, with D possibly being TRBD2 (7 bases). TRBV23-1 is annotated as an ORF whose role is uncertain. There are 15 residues in the CDR3. V was clipped by 6 bases and J by 3 bases, with 18 bases between them. The CDR3 reads CASRLRRGAFYEQYF. The CDR3 DNA, read in part, is TGCGCCAGCAGACTTCGTCGGGGGGCTTTCTACGAG.

Of note for this clone: The CDR3 goes on 3 residues after the read ends, and that part is filled in from the germline J gene. The chain has TRBV7-3 and TRBJ1-2; a weak D match, TRBD1 (6 bases). The germline V gene has CDR1 SGHTA and CDR2 FQGTGA. Trimming removed 0 bases at V and 4 bases at J, with 12 bases between. The CDR3 runs to 15 residues. CDR3 protein: CASSLTGGPGYGYTF. CDR3 DNA, as far as it was read: TGTGCCAGCAGCTTAACGGGGGGGCCGGGCTATGGC.

The sample holds many counts of this clone. The read is 3 residues too short to cover the CDR3 end, so that end is filled in from the germline J gene. The chain has TRBV2 and TRBJ2-7, with 8 nucleotides matching TRBD1. Germline V gives CDR1 SNHLY, CDR2 FYNNEI. The CDR3 is 15 residues long. J lost 2 bases, V lost 2 bases, and 5 bases had no gene match. The covered CDR3 bases are TGTGCCAGCAGTGAATTGTTGGACAGGGCCTACGAG. Amino acids: CASSELLDRAYE. The full CDR3 is CASSELLDRAYEQYF.

This clone was detected a few times. CDR3 DNA, as far as it was read: TGTGCCAGCATCATGACTAGCGGGCCCTACGAG. Protein product: CASIMTSGPYE. The full CDR3 protein reads CASIMTSGPYEQYF. The rearrangement joins TRBV7-9 to TRBJ2-7; TRBD2 matches at 10 bases. The CDR3 goes on 3 residues after the read ends, and that part is filled in from the germline J gene. Trimming removed 7 bases from V and 2 bases from J; junction bases left unmatched: 5. Germline-derived CDR1 and CDR2 are SEHNR and FQNEAQ (reference sequence). CDR3 length: 14 amino acids. The full variable domain, in which reference TRBV7-9 and TRBJ2-7 provide the parts outside the CDR3, is DTGVSQNPRHKITKRGQNVTFRCDPISEHNRLYWYRQTLGQGPEFLTYFQNEAQLEKSRLLSDRFSAERPKGSFSTLEIQRTEQGDSAMYLCASIMTSGPYEQYFGPGTRLTVT.

The table lists this clone with many counts. Read coverage stops 3 residues before the CDR3 terminus; the germline J gene supplies the remainder. V and J are TRBV7-3 and TRBJ2-6; 9 bases are shared with TRBD1. Germline CDR1 is SGHTA and CDR2 is FQGTGA. This CDR3 is built from 17 residues. V was clipped by 5 bases and J by 2 bases; unmatched bases: 7. The covered CDR3 bases are TGTGCCAGCAGCCCGGGGACAGGGCGCCCTGGGGCCAACGTC. Protein: CASSPGTGRPGANV. The complete CDR3 protein is CASSPGTGRPGANVLTF.